This T cell receptor (beta chain) was sequenced during a study of CD8 T cells in Susac syndrome. The CDR3 is 15 amino acids. The RNA, about 0.5 to 1 ug, was put through reverse transcription using random hexamers. TCR beta CDR3 was amplified by immunoSEQ multiplex PCR. This amplification extended across 54 Vbeta and 13 Jbeta segments. Each CDR3 protein is one row after TCRdb ran MiXCR on the immunoSEQ multiplex PCR reads. The profile covers around 140,000 distinct CDR3 sequences, with around 93% appearing a single time and 0.13% to 0.15% taken by the ten largest. Sequencing of TCR beta drew on CD8+ and CD4+ T cells from blood. Each Susac syndrome patient had definite or probable disease by recently defined criteria. Negative isolation was used for CD8+ and CD4+ T cells, and FACS enrichment was applied to TEMRA cells.

The sequenced sample was CD4+ T cells from PBMCs. The TCR originated in a human donor with Susac syndrome. The rearrangement joins TRBV21-1 to TRBJ2-7; the DNA was not compared with TRBD1, the D call given in the table. TRBV21-1 is assigned pseudogene status. The CDR3: CASSSTGGAVYEQYF. The CDR3 DNA reads as TGTGCCAGCAGCTCAACAGGGGGCGCAGTCTACGAGCAGTACTTC.